This T cell receptor beta chain originates from a study of PD-1 blockade in mismatch repair-deficient tumors. Study results and caveats: Tumor-resident clones, often undetectable pretreatment in blood, expanded then contracted after pembrolizumab.

Germline CDR1 SGDLS, CDR2 YYNGEE. This CDR3 has 13 residues. V shed 3 bases and J 14 bases; nucleotides not matched to a gene: 3. Comment on this clone: Antigen unknown.

Clones were sequenced by immunoSEQ multiplex PCR, and TCRdb holds only the in-frame ones, with some missing. The sample comprises about 15,000 clones, more than 70% of which are singletons, and around a sixth rests with the top ten. The source is an adult with mismatch repair-deficient cancer. The sequencing used PBMCs, collected before pembrolizumab treatment. V and J are TRBV9 and TRBJ2-1; TRBD2 matches 15 bases. CDR3: CASSAGLAGGEFF. CDR3 DNA: TGTGCCAGCAGCGCGGGACTAGCGGGAGGAGAGTTCTTC.